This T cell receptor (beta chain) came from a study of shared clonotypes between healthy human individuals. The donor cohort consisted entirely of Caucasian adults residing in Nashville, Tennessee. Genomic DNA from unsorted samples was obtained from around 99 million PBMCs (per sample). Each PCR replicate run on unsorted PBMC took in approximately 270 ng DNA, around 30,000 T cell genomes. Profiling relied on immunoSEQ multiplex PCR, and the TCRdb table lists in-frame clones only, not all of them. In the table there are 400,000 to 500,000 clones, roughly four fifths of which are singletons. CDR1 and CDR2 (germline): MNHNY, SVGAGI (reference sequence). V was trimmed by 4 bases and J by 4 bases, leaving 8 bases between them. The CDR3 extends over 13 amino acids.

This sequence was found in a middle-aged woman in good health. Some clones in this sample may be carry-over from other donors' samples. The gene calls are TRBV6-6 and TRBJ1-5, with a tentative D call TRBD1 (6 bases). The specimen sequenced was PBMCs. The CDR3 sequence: CASSWGANQPQHF. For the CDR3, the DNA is TGTGCCAGCAGTTGGGGGGCTAATCAGCCCCAGCATTTT.